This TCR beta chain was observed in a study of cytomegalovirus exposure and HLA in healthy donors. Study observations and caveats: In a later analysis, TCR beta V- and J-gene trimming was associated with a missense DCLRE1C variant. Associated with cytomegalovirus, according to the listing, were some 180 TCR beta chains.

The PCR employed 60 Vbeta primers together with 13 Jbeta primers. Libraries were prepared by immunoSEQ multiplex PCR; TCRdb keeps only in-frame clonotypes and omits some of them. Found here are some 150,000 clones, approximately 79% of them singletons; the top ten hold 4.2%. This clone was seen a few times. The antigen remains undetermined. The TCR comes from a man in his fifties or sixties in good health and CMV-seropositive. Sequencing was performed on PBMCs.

The CDR3 reads CSVVGIGLNSYEQYF. CDR3 DNA: TGCAGCGTTGTGGGAATAGGACTGAACTCCTACGAGCAGTACTTC. The chain joins TRBV29-1 to TRBJ2-7, with D perhaps TRBD2 (5 bases). From germline, CDR1 is SQVTM and CDR2 ANQGSEA. This CDR3 has 15 residues. Trimming shortened V by 4 bases and J by 0 bases, and 16 bases separated the two germline ends.